A selection of T cell receptor beta chains follows, all from one sample in a study of early T cells in non-severe SARS-CoV-2 infection. TCRdb re-derived calls from the 5' RACE reads in MiXCR, one entry per CDR3 protein. Here the sample spans tens of thousands of distinct CDR3 sequences, approximately 13% being singletons. Input material: whole blood. The source of these receptors is an adult who was a healthcare worker with PCR-confirmed SARS-CoV-2 infection or an uninfected control (not recorded which). Each CDR3 is given without its conserved first and last residue. Not every row has a clone size; where given, it reads once, few, many or a size class.

clone size	V gene	J gene	CDR3 protein
many	TRBV29-1	TRBJ1-2	SVERGQRLGYT
NA	TRBV29-1	TRBJ1-1	SVAGGNTEAF
many	TRBV2	TRBJ2-1	AIPQGRGEQF
few	TRBV7-2	TRBJ2-1	ASSSGGQF
many	TRBV6-6	TRBJ2-3	ASSLLTGRDTQY
many	TRBV10-1	TRBJ2-2	ASGTGTGVGELF
many	TRBV9	TRBJ1-2	ASSVDLQNYGYT
many	TRBV29-1	TRBJ1-1	SVELGRLNTEAF
NA	TRBV7-2	TRBJ1-1	ASSLGDTPIRGTEAF
many	TRBV9	TRBJ2-7	ASSVDVNSYEQY
few	TRBV7-2	TRBJ2-2	ASSSRVERGGRTGELF
many	TRBV6-5	TRBJ1-1	ASSDPSDREAF
many	TRBV18	TRBJ2-2	ASSEMETTGELF
many	TRBV18	TRBJ1-1	ASSPSRDTEAF
NA	TRBV4-2	TRBJ2-7	ASSLISGEHSYEQY
NA	TRBV6-5	TRBJ1-2	ATLSSQGRLLYGYT
many	TRBV3-1	TRBJ1-2	ASSQPEETNYGYT